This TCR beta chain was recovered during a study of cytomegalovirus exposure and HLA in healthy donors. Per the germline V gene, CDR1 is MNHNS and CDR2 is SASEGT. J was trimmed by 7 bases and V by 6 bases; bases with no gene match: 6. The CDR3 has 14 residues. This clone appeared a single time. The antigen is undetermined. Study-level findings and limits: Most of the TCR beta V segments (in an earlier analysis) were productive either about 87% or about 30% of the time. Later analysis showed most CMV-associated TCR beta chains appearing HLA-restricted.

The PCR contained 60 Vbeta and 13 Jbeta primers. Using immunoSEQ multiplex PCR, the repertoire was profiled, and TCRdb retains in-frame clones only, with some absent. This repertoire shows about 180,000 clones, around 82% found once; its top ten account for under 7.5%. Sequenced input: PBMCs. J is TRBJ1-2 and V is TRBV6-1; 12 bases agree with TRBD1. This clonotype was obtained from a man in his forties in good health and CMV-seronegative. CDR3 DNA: TGTGCCAGCAGCGGGACAGGGGGCGAGGGTGGCTACACCTTC. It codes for CASSGTGGEGGYTF.